Included here is one T cell receptor (beta chain) sequence, with context. This clonotype was seen only a few times. The clone's antigen remains unknown. Base qualities were left out, and no much larger clone turns up one base away. The data are from a study of T cells after yellow fever vaccination (dated by TCRdb to the late 2010s). Background for the entire study: The SMART-Seq v4 Ultra Low Input RNA kit was used to prepare libraries from fractions with low cell numbers. To follow T-cell clones before and after both primary and booster YFV17D yellow fever vaccination, bulk TCR alpha and beta repertoires underwent longitudinal sequencing. Two healthy male donors, one aged 18 to 30 and one aged 30 to 40 years, were included in the cohort. Bulk PBMC replicates and cell subsets were isolated from blood drawn at multiple timepoints before and after both primary and secondary immunization.

Instrument on record: Illumina NovaSeq 6000. TCR cDNA was synthesized by 5'RACE template switching, which introduced a universal primer site and unique molecular identifiers. Priming for cDNA synthesis came from both the TCR alpha and TCR beta constant segments. Library amplification involved two PCR steps, and the second step added sample barcodes and sequencing adapters. Sequencing of the libraries was done on either Illumina HiSeq 2500 (2x100 bp) or NovaSeq (2x150 bp). The original methods were these. Demultiplexing of reads and collapsing into UMI consensus sequences were performed with MIGEC, and V(D)J alignment was carried out with MiXCR. Clonotypes responding to the vaccine were identified with edgeR on replicate PBMC samples, with the criteria of FDR below 0.01 and a log2 fold change above 5 up to day 15. CD4 or CD8 identity was assigned to each bulk clonotype according to whether the clonotype was present at higher abundance in the sequenced CD4 repertoire or the sequenced CD8 repertoire. TCRdb reworked the public reads: Q25 trimming with fastp, MiXCR clone assembly, productive beta chains retained. CDR3 protein sequences are deduplicated, and each keeps its most common genes and DNA. TCRdb, not the authors, supplied the V and J calls. Across this sample there are hundreds of thousands of distinct CDR3 sequences, with under 15% seen only once. Of the sample, 2.5% to 4% falls within the top ten clones.

V trim: 3 bases; J trim: 5 bases; unmatched bases: 5. The CDR3 holds 15 amino acids from the cysteine to the phenylalanine. Just CDR3 DNA is preserved here, 45 bases in frame from base 1. The CDR1 and CDR2 encoded by the germline V gene are SGHRS and YFSETQ. What the authors observed across the whole study: FACS-sorted repertoires could contain abundant contaminating clonotypes from the bulk population, so computational filtering was required. A small share of clonotypes occurred in both CD4 and CD8 compartments, likely arising from convergent recombination. Only a couple of donors were included in the study, so the extent to which the findings can be generalized is limited. Most clones expanded after primary vaccination were re-detected after the booster (96% of CD4 and approximately 85% of CD8), suggesting broad memory maintenance. The secondary T-cell response was weaker than the primary response but faster, peaking on day 5 instead of day 15.

The treatment or condition label, read with the paper, signifies: live attenuated yellow fever vaccine strain. PBMCs were isolated from peripheral blood using a standard Ficoll-Paque protocol. Dynabeads CD4 and CD8 positive selection kits were used to isolate CD4 and CD8 T-cell fractions. RNA was extracted with TriZol from bulk PBMCs, CD4 and CD8 fractions, and dextramer-positive and dextramer-negative fractions. This specimen was CD4+ T cells sorted from PBMCs, taken 15 days after the yellow fever booster vaccination. The TCR sequence derives from a man younger than 35 who received the YFV17D yellow fever vaccine. This chain joins TRBV5-1 to TRBJ2-3; the central 11 bases match TRBD2. The CDR3 sequence is CASSYLSGGGDTQYF. The DNA sequence is as follows: TGCGCCAGCAGCTACCTTAGCGGGGGGGGAGATACGCAGTATTTT.